The 13 T cell receptor beta chains below come from one sample, sequenced in a study of metastatic and nonmetastatic thyroid tumors. Patients were all untreated before their thyroid surgery. Using MiXCR, TCRdb reanalyzed the PCR reads. The profile shows about 18,000 clones, approximately 35% of them singletons. The sample consisted of tumor tissue. The receptors originated from a female donor with papillary thyroid cancer or a benign thyroid nodule (not recorded which). Some clones in this sample may be carry-over from other donors' samples.

The V and J genes are TRBV30 and TRBJ2-7; 9 bases are a match to TRBD1. The CDR3 has 15 amino acids. Germline CDR1 reads GTSNPN; CDR2 reads SVGIG (reference sequence). Trimming removed 1 base from V and 2 bases from J; junction bases left unmatched: 6. CDR3 protein: CAWSETGTGTYEQYF. CDR3 nucleotides: TGTGCCTGGAGTGAAACCGGGACAGGGACCTACGAGCAGTACTTC. Filled out from reference TRBV30 and TRBJ2-7, the complete variable domain reads SQTIHQWPATLVQPVGSPLSLECTVEGTSNPNLYWYRQAAGRGLQLLFYSVGIGQISSEVPQNLSASRPQDRQFILSSKKLLLSDSGFYLCAWSETGTGTYEQYFGPGTRLTVT.

The chain combines TRBV11-2 with TRBJ2-7; D uncertain. The germline V and J ends were trimmed by 1 base and 0 bases, with 4 bases remaining between them. CDR3 length: 13 residues. Germline-derived CDR1 and CDR2 are SGHAT and FQNNGV. The CDR3 region is CASSLAGSYEQYF. CDR3 DNA: TGTGCCAGCAGCTTAGCGGGCTCCTACGAGCAGTACTTC.

This clone was detected only a few times. The chain joins TRBV6-1 to TRBJ1-5; 7 nucleotides agree with TRBD1. The CDR3 has 16 residues. Germline-derived CDR1 and CDR2 are MNHNS and SASEGT. Unmatched junction bases numbered 10, after V lost 5 bases and J lost 3 bases. Written as DNA, the CDR3 is TGTGCCAGCAGTCCAACAGGGGTGTATAACAATCAGCCCCAGCATTTT. Translation gives CASSPTGVYNNQPQHF.

This clone was recorded a few times. This chain connects TRBV19 to TRBJ2-2, with D hard to call. The CDR3 spans 13 residues. CDR1 LNHDA and CDR2 SQIVND come from the germline V gene (reference sequence). Deletions cut 7 bases from V and 7 bases from J, with 13 bases between. The DNA of the CDR3 is TGTGCCAGTACGGGCCTAGTGAGCGGGGAGCTGTTTTTT. Protein product: CASTGLVSGELFF.

This clone was seen a single time. The V gene is TRBV18, the J gene TRBJ1-1, with D possibly being TRBD1 (6 bases). Germline values: CDR1 KGHSH, CDR2 LQKENI. Trimming removed 5 bases from V and 11 bases from J, with 21 bases in between. The CDR3 runs 14 residues. The CDR3 nucleotides are TGTGCCAGCTCAGGGGACACAGTTGCTGCAGGGGCTTTCTTT. Protein product: CASSGDTVAAGAFF.

This clone is labeled as medium-sized. CDR3 protein: CATRSPRDRGNEQYF. In nucleotides, the CDR3 is TGTGCCACCCGCTCGCCGCGGGACAGGGGAAACGAGCAGTACTTC. The chain links TRBV19 to TRBJ2-7, with 10 bases fitting TRBD1. The CDR3 is 15 residues long. CDR1 LNHDA and CDR2 SQIVND come from the germline V gene (reference sequence). After removal of 10 bases from V and 5 bases from J, the junction contained 14 bases not matched to a gene.

This clone was detected many times. J is TRBJ1-1 and V is TRBV5-4, with D possibly being TRBD1 (6 bases). The CDR3 totals 14 residues. Germline assignment: CDR1 SGHNT and CDR2 YYREEE (reference sequence). The V and J ends lost 5 bases and 0 bases respectively, with 11 bases between them. The CDR3 DNA reads TGTGCCAGCAGGCGGACAGAATTGAACACTGAAGCTTTCTTT. Amino acid sequence: CASRRTELNTEAFF. The variable domain in full, with the rest retrieved from reference TRBV5-4 and TRBJ1-1, is ETGVTQSPTHLIKTRGQQVTLRCSSQSGHNTVSWYQQALGQGPQFIFQYYREEENGRGNFPPRFSGLQFPNYSSELNVNALELDDSALYLCASRRTELNTEAFFGQGTRLTVV.

The chain couples TRBV6-1 to TRBJ1-6; 7 bases are a match to TRBD1. The CDR3 is 14 amino acids. Germline V gene lookup returns CDR1 MNHNS and CDR2 SASEGT. Trimming cost V 11 bases and J 7 bases; bases outside gene matches: 11. CDR3 sequence reads: CALSPRGENSPLHF. For the CDR3, the DNA is TGTGCCCTTAGCCCCAGGGGGGAAAATTCACCCCTCCACTTT.

By sample fraction, this clone is medium-sized. The rearrangement uses TRBV27 and TRBJ2-3; no clear D. The CDR3 is 15 residues long. CDR1 is MNHEY, CDR2 SMNVEV, per germline (reference sequence). Trimming removed 6 bases at V and 2 bases at J, with 15 bases between. CDR3 DNA: TGTGCCAGCAGGCAAGGACGTCTCGCCACAGATACGCAGTATTTT. Protein: CASRQGRLATDTQYF.

The chain is built from TRBV19 and TRBJ2-1, with 8 bases identical to TRBD1. V gave up 9 bases and J gave up 0 bases; unmatched junction bases: 10. Germline CDR1 reads LNHDA; CDR2 reads SQIVND (reference sequence). The CDR3 is made up of 16 amino acids. CDR3 loop: CASNRGTGSSYNEQFF. The CDR3 DNA is TGTGCCAGCAATAGAGGGACAGGAAGCTCCTACAATGAGCAGTTCTTC.

In its sample, this clone was seen a few times. The chain couples TRBV6-6 to TRBJ2-7, with 8 bases lining up with TRBD1. Germline CDR1 reads MNHNY; CDR2 reads SVGAGI (reference sequence). The CDR3 contains 15 residues. V shed 2 bases and J 7 bases; nucleotides not matched to a gene: 10. In DNA form, the CDR3 reads TGTGCCAGCAGTTACAAGGGCAGGGGGCTGGGGGAGCAGTACTTC. Protein product: CASSYKGRGLGEQYF.

This chain joins TRBV6-1 and TRBJ2-7; TRBD1 might be the D (6 bases). V was shortened by 6 bases and J by 0 bases, with 12 bases between the two germline ends. Germline V CDR1 and CDR2: MNHNS, SASEGT. This CDR3 comprises 14 residues. This CDR3 is CASSRDRNSYEQYF. The DNA for the CDR3 is TGTGCCAGCAGCCGAGACAGGAACTCCTACGAGCAGTACTTC.

The V and J genes are TRBV11-3 and TRBJ2-7; 7 nucleotides match TRBD2. There are 14 residues in the CDR3. Germline-derived CDR1 and CDR2 are SGHNT and YENEEA. Germline trimming cut 4 bases from V and 3 bases from J; bases unmatched to any gene: 6. CDR3 in DNA: TGTGCCAGCAGCTCCGGACTAGTCGTCTACGAGCAGTACTTC. It encodes CASSSGLVVYEQYF.